This T cell receptor beta chain was recovered during a study of blood T cell repertoires in COVID-19. Study context: The study drew acute and convalescent COVID-19 samples from the United States, Italy and Spain. PBMCs, B-cell-depleted T cells, or T cells were the source of the cDNA or gDNA that made up the material.

The CDR3 loop spans 15 amino acids. Trimming removed 7 bases from V and 6 bases from J, with 19 bases in between. The germline gives CDR1 SGHKS, CDR2 YYEKEE (reference sequence). Only in-frame clones appear in the TCRdb table, and some are missing; sequencing was by immunoSEQ multiplex PCR. The table lists approximately 78,000 clones, 80% to 95% of them singletons, with about 2.5% in the top ten. The receptor was isolated from a man in his forties or fifties with COVID-19, enrolled during active disease. The sequenced material came from peripheral blood. V gene TRBV5-5 combines with J gene TRBJ1-4; D remains ambiguous. DNA of the CDR3: TGTGCCAGCGCCGCTTGGGGAGGGAGTGATGAAAAACTGTTTTTT. It is translated as CASAAWGGSDEKLFF.